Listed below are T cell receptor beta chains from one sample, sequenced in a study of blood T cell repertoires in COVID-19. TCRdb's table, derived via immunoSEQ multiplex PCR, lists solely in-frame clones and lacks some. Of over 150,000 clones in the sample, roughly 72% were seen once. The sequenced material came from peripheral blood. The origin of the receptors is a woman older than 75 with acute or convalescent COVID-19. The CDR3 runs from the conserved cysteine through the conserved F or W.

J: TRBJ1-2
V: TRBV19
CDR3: CASISTGTDYGYTF

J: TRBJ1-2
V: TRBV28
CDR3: CASSETGDYGYTF

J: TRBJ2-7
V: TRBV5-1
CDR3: CASSFGRDPYEQYF

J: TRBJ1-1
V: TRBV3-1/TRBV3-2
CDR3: CASSLGQGVSSFF

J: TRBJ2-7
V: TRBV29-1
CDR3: CSVAGQTSYEQYF

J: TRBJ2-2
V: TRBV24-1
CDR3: CATSSGRAGTGELFF

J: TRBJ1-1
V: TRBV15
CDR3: CATSSQGVGTEAFF

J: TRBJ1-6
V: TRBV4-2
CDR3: CASSLTDGTVNSPLHF

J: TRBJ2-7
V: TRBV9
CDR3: CASSVHSGASYEQYF

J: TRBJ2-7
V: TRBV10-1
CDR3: CASGERTGPGKEYF

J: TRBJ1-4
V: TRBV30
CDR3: CAWSARTGGNEKLFF

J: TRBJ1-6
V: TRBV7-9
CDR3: CASSQVGGKNSPLHF

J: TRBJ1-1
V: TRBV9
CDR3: CASSVEVSGVLGTEAFF

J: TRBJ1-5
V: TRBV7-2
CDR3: CASSLRQGSSNQPQHF

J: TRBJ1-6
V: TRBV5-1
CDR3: CASSLSQGNSPLHF

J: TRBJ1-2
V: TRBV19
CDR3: CASSERTRGNYGYTF

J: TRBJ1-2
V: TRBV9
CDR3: CASSAQDGRRGSYGYTF

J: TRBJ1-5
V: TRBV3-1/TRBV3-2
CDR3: CASSQQSSGSGPQHF

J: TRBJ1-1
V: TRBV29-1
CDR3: CSVNRGLETEAFF

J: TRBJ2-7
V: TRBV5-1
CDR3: CASSLSPDLRGLPPREQYF

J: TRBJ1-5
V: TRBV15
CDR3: CATSRDYLKLTGDQPQHF

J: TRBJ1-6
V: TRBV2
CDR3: CASKGEKSPLHF

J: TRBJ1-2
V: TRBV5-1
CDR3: CASSLEDPTLRDGYTF

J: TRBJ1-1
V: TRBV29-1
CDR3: CSVEQQGSTEAFF

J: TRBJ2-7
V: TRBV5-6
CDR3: CASSSGTGLDEQYF

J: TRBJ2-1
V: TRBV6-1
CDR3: CASSEGAPQFF

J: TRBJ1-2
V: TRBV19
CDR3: CASRDRVVVGYTF

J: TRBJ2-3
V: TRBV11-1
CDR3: CASSPDILSTDTQYF

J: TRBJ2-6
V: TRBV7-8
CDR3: CASSFDRLTLLGAGANVLTF

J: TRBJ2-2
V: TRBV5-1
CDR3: CASSGKTVNTGELFF

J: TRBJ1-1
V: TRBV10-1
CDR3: CASSESRKNTEAFF

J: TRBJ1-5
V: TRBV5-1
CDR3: CASSPEGQDYQPQHF

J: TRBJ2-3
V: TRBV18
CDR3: CASSQLAGKGTDTQYF

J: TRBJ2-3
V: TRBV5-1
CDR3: CASKLGGGSMSDTQYF

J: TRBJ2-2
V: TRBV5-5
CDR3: CASSLGQGANTGELFF

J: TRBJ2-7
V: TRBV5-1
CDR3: CASSFERSYEQYF

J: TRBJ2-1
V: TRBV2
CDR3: CASSDFRSSYNEQFF

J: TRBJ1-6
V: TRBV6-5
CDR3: CASSYRRGAESPLHF

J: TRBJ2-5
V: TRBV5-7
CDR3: CASSSGGGETQYF

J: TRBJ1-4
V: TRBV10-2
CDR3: CASNDQNDNEKLFF

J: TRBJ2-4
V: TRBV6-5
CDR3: CAVQDLAKNIQYF

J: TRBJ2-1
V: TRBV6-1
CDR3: CASSETPSSYNEQFF

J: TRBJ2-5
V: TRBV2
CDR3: CASSLTQLGTGKETQYF

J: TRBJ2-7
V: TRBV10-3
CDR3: CATRQGTGAYEQYF

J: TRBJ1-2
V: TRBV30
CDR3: CAWRRTGETYGYTF